The entry below gives a single TCR beta chain sequence along with its context. What this receptor recognizes is not known. Base qualities are missing; no much larger clone stands one base away. To sequence the TCRbeta CDR3 region, genomic DNA was isolated from the sorted cells. The immunoSEQ Assay was used to sequence the TCRbeta CDR3 regions. TCRdb took this table from immuneACCESS and kept in-frame rearrangements with V and J called. Such tables lack part of the clones; where checked against another copy, unresolved V genes explain under half of the gap, and the rest is unexplained. The sample table shows tens of thousands of clones, and around 90% are seen once. Jointly, the top ten make up approximately 0.32% of the sample. The sample belongs to a study of OX40 agonist ivuxolimab in advanced cancers. About the investigation overall: Ivuxolimab was a fully human IgG2 agonistic monoclonal antibody targeting the costimulatory receptor OX40 (CD134). Intravenous ivuxolimab was administered to patients every 2 weeks at six dose levels: 0.01, 0.1, 0.3, 1.5, 3 and 10 mg/kg. Of the roughly 51 dose-escalation patients, hepatocellular carcinoma was present in 19, melanoma in some 15, renal cell carcinoma in 9 and head and neck cancer in 9. In the dose-escalation cohort, more than 80% of patients were male, and the mean age was around 60 years with a range of about 20 to 90. Patients were allowed to have had prior anti-PD-1, anti-PD-L1 or anti-CTLA-4 therapy, and approximately 40% of the dose-escalation patients had previously received checkpoint inhibitors. Partial responses occurred in three dose-escalation patients, of whom one had hepatocellular carcinoma and two had cutaneous melanoma. The purpose of peripheral TCRbeta sequencing was to test whether ivuxolimab changed TCR sequence diversity and led to clonal T-cell expansion. The paper describes the monotherapy dose-escalation part (N ≈ 52 patients) of the phase I trial of ivuxolimab. Points the paper makes about the study in general: After ivuxolimab, more expanded clones were found on average in CD8+ T cells than in CD4+ T cells. At doses of 0.1 to 3.0 mg/kg, clonal expansion of both CD4+ and CD8+ blood T cells was observed from baseline to week 6. Which antigens the clonally expanded peripheral T cells were specific for was not determined. Low levels of normalized T-cell clonal expansion were also seen in some patients who did not respond. In partial responders in the 0.1-3.0 mg/kg groups, normalized peripheral clonal expansion was found to be among the lowest, especially among CD8+ T cells.

The trial excluded patients who had a history of autoimmune disease or who were on systemic immunosuppression. Peripheral blood for TCR sequencing was collected from all dose cohorts at baseline, on cycle 4 day 1, and on cycle 7 day 1. The samples were taken from a phase I, first-in-human, multicenter, open-label dose-escalation trial of ivuxolimab. Adults with locally advanced or metastatic melanoma, renal cell, hepatocellular, or head and neck squamous cell carcinoma were enrolled in the trial. CD4+ and CD8+ T cells were sorted separately from peripheral blood before TCR sequencing. From V the trimming removes 2 bases and from J it removes 2 bases, while the gene matches leave 8 bases of the junction unaccounted for. Its CDR3 holds 16 amino acids, cysteine through phenylalanine. The entry retains the CDR3 DNA only, 48 bases that are in frame from base 1. Via the germline V gene, CDR1 is MGHRA and CDR2 YSYEKL.

This TCR was recovered from an adult with an advanced solid tumor such as melanoma, head and neck, liver or kidney cancer. The chain employs TRBV4-1 and TRBJ2-7, with TRBD1 identical over 8 junction bases. The specimen was CD4+ or CD8+ T cells sorted from blood, collected in a trial of the OX40 agonist ivuxolimab. In nucleotide form, the sequence is TGCGCCAGCAGCCAACCCGGGACAGGACCCCCCTACGAGCAGTACTTC. This sequence encodes CASSQPGTGPPYEQYF.